A single sample is the source of the 32 T cell receptor beta chains below, sequenced in a study of sequential checkpoint blockade in melanoma. Indicated treatment: randomized to nivolumab then ipilimumab (arm A) or the reverse (arm B). The protocol was immunoSEQ multiplex PCR, while the TCRdb copy is restricted to in-frame clones and leaves out a portion. The profile shows about 27,000 clones, about 72% of them singletons. Sequenced here: CD8+ T cells sorted from blood (inferred from file names), sampled from a patient given nivolumab and ipilimumab in sequence. The receptors shown here come from a human donor with melanoma.

There are a few counts of this clone. The V and J genes are TRBV11-2 and TRBJ2-6, with TRBD2 as a possible D gene (5 bases). The germline V gene has CDR1 SGHAT and CDR2 FQNNGV. Trimming pared 5 bases from V and 1 base from J, leaving 6 bases between. There are 14 residues in the CDR3. This CDR3 is CASSPGSGANVLTF. CDR3 DNA sequence: TGTGCCAGCAGCCCGGGGTCTGGGGCCAACGTCCTGACTTTC.

The V call is TRBV7-9, the J call TRBJ2-1, with 7 bases that match TRBD2. Germline values: CDR1 SEHNR, CDR2 FQNEAQ (reference sequence). There are 14 residues in the CDR3. The trim removed 5 bases at V and 7 bases at J, leaving 8 bases unmatched. The CDR3 reads CASSPALAANEQFF. The CDR3 coding sequence is TGTGCCAGCAGCCCCGCCCTAGCGGCAAATGAGCAGTTCTTC.

The table lists this clone with a few counts. The chain is built from TRBV6-1 and TRBJ2-1, with D maybe TRBD2 (7 bases). V was pared by 0 bases and J by 13 bases, with 22 bases between. Germline V gene sequence: CDR1 MNHNS, CDR2 SASEGT. The CDR3 covers 16 residues. CDR3 nucleotide sequence: TGTGCCAGCAGTGAAGCTAGGGGGGGACCCCGCTCTCTCCAGTTCTTC. This codes for CASSEARGGPRSLQFF.

As regards this clone: One end of the junction is discordant with germline, which a read error may explain. V usage is TRBV7-8 and J usage is TRBJ2-5, with a weak D call TRBD2 (5 bases). From germline, CDR1 is SGHVS and CDR2 FQNEAQ. This CDR3 region has 14 residues. Written as DNA, the CDR3 is TGTGCCAGCAGCTTAGCTCGGGAACCGAGTACCTTGAACTTC. This translates into CASSLAREPSTLNF.

This sequence joins TRBV5-1 and TRBJ2-4; the D gene is possibly TRBD1 (5 bases). Germline lookup yields CDR1 SGHRS and CDR2 YFSETQ. Trimming removed 4 bases at V and 3 bases at J, with 17 bases between. CDR3 length equals 16 residues. The CDR3 is CASSADSGPRKNIQYF. DNA for the CDR3: TGCGCCAGCAGCGCAGACAGTGGGCCTCGCAAAAACATTCAGTACTTC.

This rearrangement joins TRBV25-1 to TRBJ2-7; 7 nucleotides agree with TRBD1. This CDR3 spans 14 amino acids. Germline V gene lookup returns CDR1 MGHDK and CDR2 SYGVNS. Trimming took 2 bases from V and 2 from J; bases not matched to a gene: 3. The CDR3, as DNA: TGTGCCAGCAGTGAACGGGACAGTCCCTACGAGCAGTACTTC. Amino acid sequence: CASSERDSPYEQYF.

The chain combines TRBV7-8 with TRBJ2-5, with 9 nucleotides matching TRBD2. This CDR3 contains 17 residues. V shed 2 bases and J 0 bases; nucleotides not matched to a gene: 7. Germline lookup yields CDR1 SGHVS and CDR2 FQNEAQ. CDR3 sequence: CASSLKILAGDQETQYF. CDR3 nucleotides: TGTGCCAGCAGCTTAAAAATTTTAGCGGGGGACCAAGAGACCCAGTACTTC.

This chain joins TRBV9 and TRBJ1-6, with 8 bases matching TRBD1. CDR1 SGDLS and CDR2 YYNGEE come from the germline V gene. The CDR3 consists of 14 residues. Trimming took 4 bases from V and 5 from J; bases not matched to a gene: 2. CDR3 residues: CASSPTGDNSPLHF. Written as DNA, the CDR3 is TGTGCCAGCAGCCCGACAGGGGATAATTCACCCCTCCACTTT.

The V gene is TRBV29-1, the J gene TRBJ1-3; unclear D gene. The V and J ends lost 4 bases and 3 bases respectively, with 4 bases between them. CDR3 length: 11 amino acids. CDR1 SQVTM and CDR2 ANQGSEA come from the germline V gene. CDR3 loop: CSVAFGNTIYF. The CDR3 DNA is TGCAGCGTTGCTTTTGGAAACACCATATATTTT.

The chain is built from TRBV9 and TRBJ2-5; D ambiguous. The CDR3 has 13 amino acids. Trimming took off 3 bases at V and 0 bases at J, with 6 bases between the two ends. Germline lookup yields CDR1 SGDLS and CDR2 YYNGEE. The CDR3 sequence is CASSGRDQETQYF. In DNA, the CDR3 is TGTGCCAGCAGCGGCCGGGACCAAGAGACCCAGTACTTC.

This sequence joins TRBV28 and TRBJ1-1; no firm D call. There are 15 residues in the CDR3. The V gene's germline CDR1 is MDHEN and CDR2 SYDVKM. The V end was cut by 1 base, the J end by 1 base, with 10 bases between. The CDR3 spells CASSLYLTPNTEAFF. CDR3 DNA sequence: TGTGCCAGCAGTTTATACCTAACTCCGAACACTGAAGCTTTCTTT. The full variable domain, completed using reference TRBV28 and TRBJ1-1, is DVKVTQSSRYLVKRTGEKVFLECVQDMDHENMFWYRQDPGLGLRLIYFSYDVKMKEKGDIPEGYSVSREKKERFSLILESASTNQTSMYLCASSLYLTPNTEAFFGQGTRLTVV.

The chain combines TRBV19 with TRBJ1-5; 8 bases are a match to TRBD1. V gave up 4 bases and J gave up 6 bases; unmatched junction bases: 8. This CDR3 is 15 amino acids long. The germline CDR1 and CDR2 sequences are LNHDA and SQIVND (reference sequence). For the CDR3, the DNA is TGTGCCAGTAGTACGACAGGGGTGGGATCTCAGCCCCAGCATTTT. Translated, it gives CASSTTGVGSQPQHF. The full variable domain, in which reference TRBV19 and TRBJ1-5 provide the parts outside the CDR3, is DGGITQSPKYLFRKEGQNVTLSCEQNLNHDAMYWYRQDPGQGLRLIYYSQIVNDFQKGDIAEGYSVSREKKESFPLTVTSAQKNPTAFYLCASSTTGVGSQPQHFGDGTRLSIL.

The V and J genes are TRBV5-5 and TRBJ2-1; 7 bases line up with TRBD2. V shed 2 bases, J shed 9 bases, and the junction held 2 bases outside the gene matches. The CDR3 totals 12 residues. Germline lookup yields CDR1 SGHKS and CDR2 YYEKEE (reference sequence). Here the CDR3 reads CASSFRGVEQFF. The CDR3 DNA reads TGTGCCAGCAGCTTTCGGGGGGTTGAGCAGTTCTTC.

The chain couples TRBV19 to TRBJ2-5, with D unclear. The last part of the DNA fits TRBJ2-7 better; the J call may be wrong. CDR3 length equals 14 residues. Germline V gene data show CDR1 as LNHDA and CDR2 as SQIVND (reference sequence). The CDR3 nucleotides read TGTGCCAGTAGTATCTCGGCGGAAGCCTACGAGCAGTACTTC. It encodes CASSISAEAYEQYF.

The genes are TRBV29-1 and TRBJ1-2; 7 bases are a match to TRBD1. Germline V CDR1 and CDR2: SQVTM, ANQGSEA. V shed 3 bases and J 2 bases; nucleotides not matched to a gene: 9. The CDR3 covers 15 residues. CDR3 in amino acids: CSVDSNRGYNYGYTF. CDR3 DNA sequence: TGCAGCGTTGACTCGAACAGGGGCTACAACTATGGCTACACCTTC.

V is TRBV7-3 and J is TRBJ2-1, with 8 bases identical to TRBD2. This CDR3 comprises 16 residues. Trimming cost V 5 bases and J 5 bases; bases outside gene matches: 11. Germline CDR1 and CDR2: SGHTA and FQGTGA. CDR3 nucleotide sequence: TGTGCCAGCAGCCCTCCACTGGCGGGGGGCCACAATGAGCAGTTCTTC. It translates to CASSPPLAGGHNEQFF.

The gene calls are TRBV5-4 and TRBJ1-3, with a weak D call TRBD1 (5 bases). This CDR3 region has 14 residues. Trimming pared 0 bases from V and 4 bases from J, leaving 8 bases between. CDR1 is SGHNT and CDR2 is YYREEE in the germline V gene (reference sequence). The CDR3 protein is CASSLDRNGNTIYF. The CDR3 DNA sequence: TGTGCCAGCAGCTTGGACAGGAACGGAAACACCATATATTTT.

This chain joins TRBV7-6 and TRBJ2-7, with 7 bases that match TRBD1. This CDR3 contains 12 residues. The V gene end was trimmed by 5 bases and the J gene end by 6 bases; junction bases not matched to a gene: 4. CDR1 is SGHVS and CDR2 is FNYEAQ in the germline V gene. DNA for the CDR3: TGTGCCAGCAGCCCATCAGGGGGCGAGCAGTACTTC. Its protein is CASSPSGGEQYF.

This clone was picked up a small number of times. This rearrangement joins TRBV7-9 to TRBJ1-1; a possible D gene is TRBD1 (5 bases). The CDR3 is made up of 13 amino acids. Germline V gene data show CDR1 as SEHNR and CDR2 as FQNEAQ (reference sequence). Trimming shortened V by 4 bases and J by 6 bases, and 12 bases separated the two germline ends. CDR3 bases: TGTGCCAGCAGCTGGGGGGGTCACGCTGAAGCTTTCTTT. Encoded protein: CASSWGGHAEAFF.

This clone occurred a few times. J is TRBJ2-7 and V is TRBV11-2; TRBD2 might be the D (5 bases). This CDR3 contains 17 residues. The germline CDR1 and CDR2 sequences are SGHAT and FQNNGV. With 5 bases removed from V and 5 bases from J, the gap between germline ends came to 25 bases. CDR3 sequence: CASSAVPGKINPHEQYF. In DNA form, the CDR3 reads TGTGCCAGCAGCGCAGTCCCCGGGAAGATTAATCCCCACGAGCAGTACTTC.

J is TRBJ2-3 and V is TRBV4-2; the D gene is possibly TRBD2 (5 bases). Trimming pared 2 bases from V and 3 bases from J, leaving 12 bases between. The CDR3 runs to 15 residues. Germline V gene lookup returns CDR1 LGHNA and CDR2 YNFKEQ. The CDR3 loop reads CASSQQTRDTDTQYF. The CDR3 DNA is TGTGCCAGCAGCCAACAGACGAGGGATACAGATACGCAGTATTTT.

V gene TRBV6-5 combines with J gene TRBJ1-6; D perhaps matches TRBD1 (5 bases). CDR3 length equals 15 residues. The V end was cut by 2 bases, the J end by 8 bases, with 13 bases between. The germline V gene encodes CDR1 MNHEY and CDR2 SVGAGI. The chain's CDR3 is CASSYEQGGYSPLHF. CDR3 nucleotide sequence: TGTGCCAGCAGTTACGAGCAGGGAGGGTATTCACCCCTCCACTTT.

The chain is built from TRBV28 and TRBJ1-6; 8 bases agree with TRBD1. V gave up 3 bases and J gave up 8 bases; unmatched junction bases: 3. The length of the CDR3 is 14 residues. CDR1 and CDR2 (germline): MDHEN, SYDVKM. The CDR3 DNA reads TGTGCCAGCAGTTTTGCCAGGGGGCATTCACCCCTCCACTTT. It encodes CASSFARGHSPLHF.

This clone was recorded a few times. The chain uses TRBV6-4 and TRBJ1-3, with a possible D match to TRBD1 (5 bases). CDR1 MRHNA and CDR2 SNTAGT come from the germline V gene. Trimming removed 4 bases from V and 0 bases from J, with 13 bases in between. CDR3 size: 16 residues. The CDR3 DNA reads TGTGCCAGCAGTGCACAGGACATCGACTCTGGAAACACCATATATTTT. Translated: CASSAQDIDSGNTIYF.

The V call is TRBV6-5, the J call TRBJ2-3; TRBD2 matches 9 bases. The CDR3 totals 14 residues. With 2 bases clipped from V and 5 bases from J, the junction kept 2 bases outside the gene matches. Germline-derived CDR1 and CDR2 are MNHEY and SVGAGI. The CDR3 protein is CASSYGGGGDTQYF. As DNA, the CDR3 is TGTGCCAGCAGTTACGGCGGGGGGGGAGATACGCAGTATTTT.

CDR3 nucleotides: TGTGCCAGCCGTGCTAGGACAGTTATCCCAGATACGCAGTATTTT. Translated, it gives CASRARTVIPDTQYF. The rearrangement links TRBV6-1 to TRBJ2-3, with D perhaps TRBD1 (6 bases). Deletions cut 8 bases from V and 4 bases from J, with 19 bases between. CDR3 length: 15 amino acids. Germline CDR1 and CDR2: MNHNS and SASEGT.

This chain connects TRBV9 to TRBJ2-3; TRBD1 agrees at 9 bases. CDR1 and CDR2 from the germline V gene are SGDLS and YYNGEE. The CDR3 runs to 16 residues. V lost 3 bases, J lost 2 bases, and 7 bases stayed unmatched. CDR3 residues: CASSAEGTGPTDTQYF. CDR3 DNA: TGTGCCAGCAGCGCCGAGGGGACAGGGCCCACAGATACGCAGTATTTT.

This clone turned up a few times. The gene calls are TRBV4-1 and TRBJ1-1; D possibly corresponds to TRBD1 (6 bases). With 3 bases removed from V and 1 base from J, the gap between germline ends came to 9 bases. CDR1 is MGHRA, CDR2 YSYEKL, per germline. This CDR3 contains 14 residues. CDR3 sequence (DNA): TGCGCCAGCAGCCAGGGGGCAAGGAACACTGAAGCTTTCTTT. This translates into CASSQGARNTEAFF.

The V gene is TRBV13, the J gene TRBJ2-7; 8 bases fit TRBD1. The V gene end was trimmed by 4 bases and the J gene end by 3 bases; junction bases not matched to a gene: 2. CDR3 size: 13 residues. Looked up from germline, CDR1 is PRHDT and CDR2 is FYEKMQ (reference sequence). In DNA, the CDR3 is TGTGCCAGCAGCTCGGGACAGGACTACGAGCAGTACTTC. Its translation is CASSSGQDYEQYF.

This chain joins TRBV28 and TRBJ2-5; D perhaps matches TRBD2 (7 bases). The J call may be wrong; the DNA end is better matched by TRBJ2-7. The CDR3 sequence is 16 residues long. Looked up from germline, CDR1 is MDHEN and CDR2 is SYDVKM. DNA of the CDR3: TGTGCCAGCAACCATTGGACGGGGGGCTTAAGCTACGAGCAGTACTTC. Translating gives CASNHWTGGLSYEQYF.

The rearrangement uses TRBV13 and TRBJ2-6, with 8 bases fitting TRBD1. V lost 5 bases and J lost 13; bases outside the gene matches: 10. In germline, CDR1 is PRHDT, CDR2 FYEKMQ (reference sequence). The CDR3 consists of 14 residues. CDR3 region: CASSDGTGTRVLTF. The DNA for the CDR3 is TGTGCCAGCAGCGATGGGACAGGCACCAGGGTCCTGACTTTC.

This rearrangement joins TRBV2 to TRBJ1-5; D unclear. This CDR3 spans 13 amino acids. Deletions cut 6 bases from V and 5 bases from J, with 11 bases between. Germline values: CDR1 SNHLY, CDR2 FYNNEI. CDR3 loop: CASRKGGDQPQHF. The CDR3, as DNA: TGTGCCAGCAGAAAGGGAGGAGATCAGCCCCAGCATTTT.